This TCR beta chain was documented in a study of chemoradiotherapy in HPV16-positive cancers. In the case of this clone: Its matching antigen is unknown.

Sequencing was performed with immunoSEQ multiplex PCR; in TCRdb, only in-frame clones are kept and a portion is missing. The sample shows approximately 6,000 clones, around 73% of them seen only once. In germline, CDR1 is SGHNT, CDR2 YENEEA. The CDR3 runs 16 residues. The junction had 6 bases not matched to a gene; V was cut back by 5 bases and J by 0 bases. Findings and caveats of the study: Candidate HPV-specific clones and E7-related TCR motifs grew in tumor during treatment.

This sequence originates from a human donor with HPV-associated anogenital cancer. Sample collection occurred from a patient who underwent chemoradiotherapy. J is TRBJ2-4 and V is TRBV11-3; 8 nucleotides match TRBD2. The CDR3 nucleotides are TGTGCCAGCAGCCCGGGGGGGGGTCGAGCCAAAAACATTCAGTACTTC. Translation: CASSPGGGRAKNIQYF.